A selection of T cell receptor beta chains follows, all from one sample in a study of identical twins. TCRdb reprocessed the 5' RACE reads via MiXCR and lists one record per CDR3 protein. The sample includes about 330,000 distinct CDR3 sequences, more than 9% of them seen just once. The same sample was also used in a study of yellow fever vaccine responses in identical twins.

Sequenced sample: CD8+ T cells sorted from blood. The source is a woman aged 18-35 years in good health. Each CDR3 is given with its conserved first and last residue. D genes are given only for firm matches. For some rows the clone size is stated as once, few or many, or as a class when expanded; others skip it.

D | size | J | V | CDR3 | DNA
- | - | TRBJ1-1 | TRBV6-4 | CASSDGRNEAFF | TGTGCCAGCAGTGACGGGCGGAATGAAGCTTTCTTT
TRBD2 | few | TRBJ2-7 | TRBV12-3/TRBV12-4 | CASSQSGGEQYF | TGTGCCAGCAGCCAGAGCGGGGGCGAGCAGTACTTC
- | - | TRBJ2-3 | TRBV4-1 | CASSQDIPQGRADTQYF | TGCGCCAGCAGCCAAGATATACCACAGGGACGAGCAGATACGCAGTATTTT
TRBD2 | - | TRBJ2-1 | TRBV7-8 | CASSHGGKRDEQFF | TGTGCCAGCTCTCACGGGGGGAAAAGGGATGAGCAGTTCTTC
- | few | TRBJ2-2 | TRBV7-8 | CASSSPGGPRLPNTGELFF | TGTGCCAGCAGCTCCCCCGGGGGGCCGAGACTACCGAACACCGGGGAGCTGTTTTTT
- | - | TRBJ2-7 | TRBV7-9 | CASSLVTGPDEQYF | TGTGCCAGCAGCTTAGTAACAGGGCCCGACGAGCAGTACTTC
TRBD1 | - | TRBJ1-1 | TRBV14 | CASSQKQTGWGTEAFF | TGTGCCAGCAGCCAGAAACAGACAGGGTGGGGCACTGAAGCTTTCTTT
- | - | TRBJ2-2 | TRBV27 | CASSPRSHFYRASDTGELFF | TGTGCCAGCAGTCCTCGCTCTCATTTCTACAGGGCCAGTGACACCGGGGAGCTGTTTTTT
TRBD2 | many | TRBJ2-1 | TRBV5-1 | CASSSGLASNEQFF | TGCGCCAGCAGCTCGGGACTAGCGAGCAATGAGCAGTTCTTC
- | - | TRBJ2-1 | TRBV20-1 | CSVVTRNEQFF | TGCAGTGTGGTGACACGCAATGAGCAGTTCTTC
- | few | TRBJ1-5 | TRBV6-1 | CASNRVAGNQPQHF | TGTGCCAGCAATCGAGTGGCGGGCAATCAGCCCCAGCATTTT
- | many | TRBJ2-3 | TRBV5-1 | CASSLEVVTDTQYF | TGCGCCAGCAGCTTGGAGGTTGTCACAGATACGCAGTATTTT
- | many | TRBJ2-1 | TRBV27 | CASSLSSRGYNEQFF | TGTGCCAGCAGTTTATCTTCCAGAGGGTACAATGAGCAGTTCTTC
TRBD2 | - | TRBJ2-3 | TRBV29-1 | CSVEDLRGGDTDTQYF | TGCAGCGTTGAAGATCTGCGGGGGGGGGACACAGATACGCAGTATTTT
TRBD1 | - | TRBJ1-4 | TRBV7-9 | CASSLPGQGREKLFF | TGTGCCAGCAGCTTACCGGGACAGGGACGCGAAAAACTGTTTTTT
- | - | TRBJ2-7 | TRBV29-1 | CSVVGWEQGKGEQYF | TGCAGCGTTGTGGGCTGGGAACAGGGCAAGGGCGAGCAGTACTTC
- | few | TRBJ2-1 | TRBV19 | CASSKAEYNEQFF | TGTGCCAGTAGTAAGGCAGAATACAATGAGCAGTTCTTC
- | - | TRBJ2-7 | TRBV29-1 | CSVEVGARQTYEQYF | TGCAGCGTTGAAGTGGGGGCGAGGCAAACCTACGAGCAGTACTTC
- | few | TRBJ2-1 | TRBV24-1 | CATSDLSGPAYNEQFF | TGTGCCACCAGTGATTTGAGCGGGCCGGCCTACAATGAGCAGTTCTTC
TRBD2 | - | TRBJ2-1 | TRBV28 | CASRSGRAYNEQFF | TGTGCCAGCAGGAGCGGGAGGGCCTACAATGAGCAGTTCTTC
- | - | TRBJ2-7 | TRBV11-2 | CASSYSPWGLAEKELRYEQYF | TGTGCCAGCAGTTACTCACCATGGGGGCTAGCGGAAAAGGAGTTACGCTACGAGCAGTACTTC
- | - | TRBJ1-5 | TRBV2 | CASSDPGLYQPQHF | TGTGCCAGCAGCGACCCGGGACTTTATCAGCCCCAGCATTTT
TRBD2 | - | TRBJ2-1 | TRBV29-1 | CSVFGREGKHNEQFF | TGCAGCGTTTTTGGACGGGAGGGGAAGCACAATGAGCAGTTCTTC
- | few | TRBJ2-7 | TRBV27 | CASSPYPGSYEQYF | TGTGCCAGCAGTCCCTATCCAGGCTCCTACGAGCAGTACTTC
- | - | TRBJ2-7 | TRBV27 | CASVSSYEQYF | TGTGCCAGCGTCTCCTCCTACGAGCAGTACTTC
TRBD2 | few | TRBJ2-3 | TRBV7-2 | CASSFRLAGFNPPTDTQYF | TGTGCCAGCAGCTTTAGGCTAGCGGGCTTCAACCCCCCCACAGATACGCAGTATTTT
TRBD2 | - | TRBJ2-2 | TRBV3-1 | CASSQEPSGGITTGELFF | TGTGCCAGCAGCCAAGAACCTAGCGGGGGGATTACCACCGGGGAGCTGTTTTTT
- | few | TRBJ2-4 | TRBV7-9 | CASSRPGEFRGIQYF | TGTGCCAGCAGCCGACCGGGGGAGTTCAGGGGCATTCAGTACTTC
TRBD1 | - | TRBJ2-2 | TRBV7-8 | CASSLATGPTNTGELFF | TGTGCCAGCAGCTTAGCGACAGGGCCAACAAACACCGGGGAGCTGTTTTTT
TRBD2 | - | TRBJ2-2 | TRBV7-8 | CASSRSGGPGRNTGELFF | TGTGCCAGCAGCAGATCGGGGGGGCCTGGGAGGAACACCGGGGAGCTGTTTTTT
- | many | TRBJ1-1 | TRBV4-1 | CASSQWVGSDTEAFF | TGCGCCAGCAGCCAATGGGTAGGGTCTGACACTGAAGCTTTCTTT
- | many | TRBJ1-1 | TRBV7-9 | CASRHLDTNTEAFF | TGTGCCAGCAGACATCTTGACACGAACACTGAAGCTTTCTTT
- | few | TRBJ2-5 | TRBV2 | CASRGWEDVLQYF | TGTGCCAGCAGGGGTTGGGAGGACGTGCTCCAGTACTTC
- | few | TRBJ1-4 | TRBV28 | CASSSQPGQVEKLFF | TGTGCCAGCAGTTCTCAACCGGGGCAGGTTGAAAAACTGTTTTTT
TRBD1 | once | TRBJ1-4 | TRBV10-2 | CASSESEGASNEKLFF | TGCGCCAGCAGTGAGTCTGAGGGGGCGTCTAATGAAAAACTGTTTTTT
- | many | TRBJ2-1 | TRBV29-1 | CSVEDIGRGYNEQFF | TGCAGCGTTGAAGACATTGGACGCGGCTACAATGAGCAGTTCTTC
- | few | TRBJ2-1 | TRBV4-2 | CASSQDGWGKVRNEQFF | TGTGCCAGCAGCCAAGATGGATGGGGAAAGGTTAGGAATGAGCAGTTCTTC
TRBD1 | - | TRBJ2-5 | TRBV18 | CASSRLYRGEQETQYF | TGTGCCAGCTCGCGGTTGTACAGGGGAGAACAAGAGACCCAGTACTTC
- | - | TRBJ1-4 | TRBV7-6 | CASSFRAFNEKLFF | TGTGCCAGCAGCTTCAGGGCTTTTAATGAAAAACTGTTTTTT
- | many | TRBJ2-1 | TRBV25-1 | CASSDREQFF | TGTGCCAGCAGTGACCGGGAGCAGTTCTTC
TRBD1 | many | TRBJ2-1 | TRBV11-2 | CASSPNPGQGAARDYNEQFF | TGTGCCAGCAGCCCAAATCCGGGACAGGGGGCGGCGAGGGACTACAATGAGCAGTTCTTC
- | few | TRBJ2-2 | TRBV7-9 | CASSPPATGELFF | TGTGCCAGCAGCCCCCCGGCCACCGGGGAGCTGTTTTTT
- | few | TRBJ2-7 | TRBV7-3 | CASSLGRNYEQYF | TGTGCCAGCAGCTTAGGGCGGAACTACGAGCAGTACTTC
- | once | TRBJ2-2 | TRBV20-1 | CSARSRGPGTGELFF | TGCAGTGCTCGTTCCAGGGGCCCCGGCACCGGGGAGCTGTTTTTT
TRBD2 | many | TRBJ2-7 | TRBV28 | CASSFPSSGGSYEQYF | TGTGCCAGCAGTTTCCCCTCTAGCGGGGGCTCCTACGAGCAGTACTTC
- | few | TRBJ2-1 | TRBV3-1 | CASSQGSAAVKGNEQFF | TGTGCCAGCAGCCAGGGGTCAGCGGCGGTAAAAGGGAATGAGCAGTTCTTC